What follows describes a single T cell receptor (beta chain). Its recognized antigen is unknown. No quality values exist for individual bases; no much larger clone is one base distant. V trim: 5 bases; J trim: 14 bases; unmatched bases: 13. CDR1 and CDR2 (SEHNR, FQNEAQ) derive from the germline V gene (reference sequence). The CDR3 covers 14 residues, taking in both the cysteine and the phenylalanine. Only the CDR3 region is kept as DNA, spanning 42 bases read in frame from base 1. The sample originates from a study of Graves' ophthalmopathy and Graves' hyperthyroidism (dated by TCRdb to 2016 to 2019). General notes on the study: A patient counted as having stable hyperthyroidism if there was no progression to ophthalmopathy within 18 months of follow-up. Following sample collection, hyperthyroidism patients were given methimazole at a starting dose of 30 mg daily, and ophthalmopathy patients were given high-dose intravenous methylprednisolone. In total, 135 blood samples were TCR-sequenced: some 43 ophthalmopathy, under 80 hyperthyroidism and roughly 17 hyperthyroidism-to-ophthalmopathy patients. To tell Graves' ophthalmopathy apart from Graves' hyperthyroidism, and to predict which patients would progress to ophthalmopathy, the study relied on TCR beta repertoire signatures. In roughly six hyperthyroidism patients, the T-cell repertoires found in thyroid tissue were compared with those found in blood. An independent validation cohort comprised about 20 hyperthyroidism patients and 15 to 17 patients who later progressed from hyperthyroidism to ophthalmopathy. To explore V-J signatures that distinguish ophthalmopathy from hyperthyroidism, a discovery set of under 110 patients was enrolled, made up of about 40 with ophthalmopathy and roughly 55 with stable hyperthyroidism.

Patients with hyperthyroidism were aged 18 to 65 years, had been newly diagnosed, and had a disease duration of less than 2 months. Patients with other autoimmune diseases, uncontrolled infections, pregnancy or lactation were excluded. Clinical symptoms, serum thyroxine, TRAb, thyroid ultrasound and orbital computed tomography were used for diagnosis. Trizol reagent was used to extract the total RNA, and its quality was then checked on an Agilent 2100 Bioanalyzer. Here is what the overall study found, with its caveats: In cross-validation, the 13-signature model distinguished ophthalmopathy from stable hyperthyroidism with 87.88% sensitivity and over 81% specificity, while in the test set the corresponding values were 80% and 75%. Sample size was not statistically predetermined, and group allocation was not concealed from the investigators. Most expanded thyroid clonotypes with a frequency above 0.001 also appeared in blood, which suggests that blood repertoires may reflect the immune response in the thyroid. In validation, the model predicted ophthalmopathy progression with more than 55% sensitivity and 72.22% specificity; some 13 predicted patients were CT-confirmed with GO in a median of approximately 6.5 months.

TCR beta CDR3 regions were amplified from RNA transcripts for repertoire sequencing. The first round of RT-PCR was done with HTBI primers and the Qiagen OneStep RT-PCR kit, and was followed by a second round of multiplex PCR, then size selection and purification. Libraries were sequenced on an Illumina HiSeq2000 using paired-end 100 bp reads. On the study's bioinformatics: SOAPnuke was used for read processing, and reads with adapters, uncalled bases, a mean Phred below 15, or no exact constant-primer or identifier match were discarded. High-quality paired reads were merged with COPE v1.2.5. Clonotypes were defined as unique nucleotide sequences and were aligned to IMGT TRB V, D and J references using MiTCR v1.1. Only V-J combinations with frequency above 0.0001 were analysed, covering approximately 99% of repertoires. A TCR clonal expansion and chaos score per V-J combination was defined as the ratio of F50 clonal expansion to chaos observed in the TCRdist matrix. Welch's t-statistics and random forest were used to narrow the features down to around 13 V-J combinations, which were then fed into a naive Bayes classifier. The Morisita-Horn index was used to measure how similar the thyroid and blood repertoires were. In TCRdb, the public reads were trimmed at Q25 with fastp and aligned with MiXCR, with productive beta chains retained. Here each entry gathers all rows of one CDR3 protein and keeps the most common genes and DNA. The V and J calls were not made by the authors but by TCRdb's processing. The sample data list 560,000 or so distinct CDR3 sequences, and approximately 37% of these were observed just once. The leading ten clones occupy 3.5% to 4.5% of the sample.

This TCR came from an adult man with Graves' hyperthyroidism. Sample: peripheral blood or thyroid tissue (not recorded which). The chain links TRBV7-9 with TRBJ1-5, and TRBD1 matches 9 of the central bases. CDR3 sequence: CASSPPGQGSYEHF. Here is the DNA: TGTGCCAGCAGCCCACCGGGACAGGGAAGCTACGAGCATTTT.